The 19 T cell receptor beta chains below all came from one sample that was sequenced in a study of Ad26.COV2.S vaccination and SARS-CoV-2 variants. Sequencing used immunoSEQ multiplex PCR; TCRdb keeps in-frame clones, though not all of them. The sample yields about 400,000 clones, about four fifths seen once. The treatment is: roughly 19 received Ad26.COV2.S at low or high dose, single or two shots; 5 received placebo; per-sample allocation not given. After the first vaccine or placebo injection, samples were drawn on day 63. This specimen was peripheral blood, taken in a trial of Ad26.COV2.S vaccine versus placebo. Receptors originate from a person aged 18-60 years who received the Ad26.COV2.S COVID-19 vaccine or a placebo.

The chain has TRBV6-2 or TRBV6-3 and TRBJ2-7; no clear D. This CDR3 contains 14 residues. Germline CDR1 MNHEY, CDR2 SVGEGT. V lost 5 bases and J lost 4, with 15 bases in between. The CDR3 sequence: CASSETPRVYEQYF. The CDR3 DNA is TGTGCCAGCAGTGAGACTCCCCGGGTATACGAGCAGTACTTC.

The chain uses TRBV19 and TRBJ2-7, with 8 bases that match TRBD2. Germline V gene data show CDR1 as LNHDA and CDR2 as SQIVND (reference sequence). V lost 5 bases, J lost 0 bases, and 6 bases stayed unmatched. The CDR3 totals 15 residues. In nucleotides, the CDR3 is TGTGCCAGTAGTGAAGCGGGAGCCCACTCCTACGAGCAGTACTTC. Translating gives CASSEAGAHSYEQYF.

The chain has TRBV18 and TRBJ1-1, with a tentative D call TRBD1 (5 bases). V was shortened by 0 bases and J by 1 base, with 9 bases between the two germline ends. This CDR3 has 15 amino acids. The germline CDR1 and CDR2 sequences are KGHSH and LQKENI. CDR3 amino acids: CASSPPGPKNTEAFF. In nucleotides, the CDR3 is TGTGCCAGCTCACCACCGGGACCTAAGAACACTGAAGCTTTCTTT.

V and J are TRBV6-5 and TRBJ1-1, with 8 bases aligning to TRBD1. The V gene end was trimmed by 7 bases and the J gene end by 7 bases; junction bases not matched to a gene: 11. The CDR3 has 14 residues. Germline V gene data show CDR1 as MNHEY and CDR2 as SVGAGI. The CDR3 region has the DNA TGTGCCAGCAATATCCTCGGACAGGGCAGTGAAGCTTTCTTT. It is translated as CASNILGQGSEAFF.

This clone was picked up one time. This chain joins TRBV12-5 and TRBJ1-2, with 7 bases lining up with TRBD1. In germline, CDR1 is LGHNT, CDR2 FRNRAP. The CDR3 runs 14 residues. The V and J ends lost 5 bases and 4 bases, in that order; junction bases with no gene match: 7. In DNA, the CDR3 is TGTGCTAGTGGTACAGGGGAGCGAAGCTATGGCTACACCTTC. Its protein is CASGTGERSYGYTF. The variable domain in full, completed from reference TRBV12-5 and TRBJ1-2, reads DARVTQTPRHKVTEMGQEVTMRCQPILGHNTVFWYRQTMMQGLELLAYFRNRAPLDDSGMPKDRFSAEMPDATLATLKIQPSEPRDSAVYFCASGTGERSYGYTFGSGTRLTVV.

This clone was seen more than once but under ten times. CDR3 in amino acids: CASSPHKLGSGNTIYF. The CDR3 DNA follows: TGTGCCAGCAGCCCACACAAGTTGGGGTCCGGAAACACCATATATTTT. The chain couples TRBV4-2 to TRBJ1-3; D remains unclear. Looked up from germline, CDR1 is LGHNA and CDR2 is YNFKEQ. V dropped 4 bases and J dropped 4 bases, with 17 bases sitting between them. The CDR3 runs 16 residues.

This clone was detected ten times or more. For the CDR3, the DNA is TGTGCCAGTGGGACTAGCGGGTCGGTTAGGGAGCAGTTCTTC. It specifies CASGTSGSVREQFF. The genes are TRBV6-5 and TRBJ2-1; 12 nucleotides align to TRBD2. This CDR3 is built from 14 residues. Germline values: CDR1 MNHEY, CDR2 SVGAGI. V was clipped by 9 bases and J by 10 bases; unmatched bases: 10.

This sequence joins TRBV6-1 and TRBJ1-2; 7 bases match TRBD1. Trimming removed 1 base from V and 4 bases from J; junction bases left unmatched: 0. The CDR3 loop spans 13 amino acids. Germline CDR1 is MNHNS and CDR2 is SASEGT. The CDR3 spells CASSEGTGYGYTF. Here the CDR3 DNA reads TGTGCCAGCAGTGAAGGGACAGGCTATGGCTACACCTTC.

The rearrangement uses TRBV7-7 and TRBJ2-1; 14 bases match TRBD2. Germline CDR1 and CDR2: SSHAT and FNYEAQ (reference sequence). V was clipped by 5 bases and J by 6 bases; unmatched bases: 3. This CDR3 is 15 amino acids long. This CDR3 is CASSDGTSGGNEQFF. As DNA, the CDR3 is TGTGCCAGCAGCGATGGGACTAGCGGGGGCAATGAGCAGTTCTTC. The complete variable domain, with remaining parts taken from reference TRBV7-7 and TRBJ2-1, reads GAGVSQSPRYKVTKRGQDVTLRCDPISSHATLYWYQQALGQGPEFLTYFNYEAQPDKSGLPSDRFSAERPEGSISTLTIQRTEQRDSAMYRCASSDGTSGGNEQFFGPGTRLTVL.

CDR3 sequence reads: CASSVGIWRGVQETQYF. CDR3 DNA: TGTGCCAGCAGCGTAGGAATATGGCGGGGAGTTCAAGAGACCCAGTACTTC. This chain joins TRBV9 and TRBJ2-5; maybe TRBD2 (6 bases). The germline V gene encodes CDR1 SGDLS and CDR2 YYNGEE. CDR3 length: 17 residues. V shed 0 bases and J shed 2 bases, with 17 bases lying between them. The complete variable domain, with remaining parts taken from reference TRBV9 and TRBJ2-5, reads DSGVTQTPKHLITATGQRVTLRCSPRSGDLSVYWYQQSLDQGLQFLIQYYNGEERAKGNILERFSAQQFPDLHSELNLSSLELGDSALYFCASSVGIWRGVQETQYFGPGTRLLVL.

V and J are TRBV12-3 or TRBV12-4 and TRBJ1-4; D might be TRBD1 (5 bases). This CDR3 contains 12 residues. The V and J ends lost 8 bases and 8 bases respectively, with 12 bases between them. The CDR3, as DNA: TGTGCCAGCGGAAGGGGTCAAGAAAAACTGTTTTTT. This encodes CASGRGQEKLFF.

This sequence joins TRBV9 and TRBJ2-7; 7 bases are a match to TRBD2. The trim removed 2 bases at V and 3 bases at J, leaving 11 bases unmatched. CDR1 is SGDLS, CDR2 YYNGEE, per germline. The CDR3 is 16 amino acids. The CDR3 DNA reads TGTGCCAGCAGCGTCCGTCGTGGCGGGAGTCTCTACGAGCAGTACTTC. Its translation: CASSVRRGGSLYEQYF.

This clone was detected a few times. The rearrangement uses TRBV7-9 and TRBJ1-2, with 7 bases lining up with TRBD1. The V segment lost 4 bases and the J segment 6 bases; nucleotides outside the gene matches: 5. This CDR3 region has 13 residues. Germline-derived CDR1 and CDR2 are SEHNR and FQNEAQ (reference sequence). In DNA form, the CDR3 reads TGTGCCAGCAGCTCCGACAGGGCCCATGGCTACACCTTC. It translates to CASSSDRAHGYTF.

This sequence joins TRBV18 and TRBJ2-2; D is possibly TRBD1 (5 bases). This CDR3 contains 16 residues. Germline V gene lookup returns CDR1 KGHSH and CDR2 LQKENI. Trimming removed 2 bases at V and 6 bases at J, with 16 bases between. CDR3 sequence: CASSPSGSLGPGELFF. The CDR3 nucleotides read TGTGCCAGCTCACCATCCGGATCCTTGGGGCCCGGGGAGCTGTTTTTT.

The CDR3 sequence: CASSIGEGKGDTQYF. The CDR3 DNA reads TGTGCCAGTAGTATAGGCGAGGGAAAGGGGGATACGCAGTATTTT. The V and J genes are TRBV19 and TRBJ2-3; either TRBD1 or TRBD2 may supply D (5 bases each). Germline V gives CDR1 LNHDA, CDR2 SQIVND (reference sequence). The ends were cut back, 1 base at V and 6 bases at J, with 14 bases in the middle. The CDR3 is 15 amino acids.

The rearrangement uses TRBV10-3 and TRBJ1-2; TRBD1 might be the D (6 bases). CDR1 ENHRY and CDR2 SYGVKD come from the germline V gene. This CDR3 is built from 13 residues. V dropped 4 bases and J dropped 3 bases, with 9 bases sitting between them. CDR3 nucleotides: TGTGCCATCAGTGGCTCAGGGGACTATGGCTACACCTTC. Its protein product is CAISGSGDYGYTF.

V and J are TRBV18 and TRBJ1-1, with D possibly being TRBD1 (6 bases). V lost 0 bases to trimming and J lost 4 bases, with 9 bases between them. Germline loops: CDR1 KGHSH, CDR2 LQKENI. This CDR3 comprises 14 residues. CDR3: CASSPPGAGTEAFF. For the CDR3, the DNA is TGTGCCAGCTCACCACCGGGGGCCGGCACTGAAGCTTTCTTT.

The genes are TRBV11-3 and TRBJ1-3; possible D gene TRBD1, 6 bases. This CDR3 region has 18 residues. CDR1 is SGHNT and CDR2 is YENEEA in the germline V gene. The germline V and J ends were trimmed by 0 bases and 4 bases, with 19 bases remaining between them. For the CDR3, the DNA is TGTGCCAGCAGCTTAGAGGGCATTACAGGGATCTCCGGAAACACCATATATTTT. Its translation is CASSLEGITGISGNTIYF. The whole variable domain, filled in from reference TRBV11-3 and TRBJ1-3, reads EAGVVQSPRYKIIEKKQPVAFWCNPISGHNTLYWYLQNLGQGPELLIRYENEEAVDDSQLPKDRFSAERLKGVDSTLKIQPAELGDSAVYLCASSLEGITGISGNTIYFGEGSWLTVV.

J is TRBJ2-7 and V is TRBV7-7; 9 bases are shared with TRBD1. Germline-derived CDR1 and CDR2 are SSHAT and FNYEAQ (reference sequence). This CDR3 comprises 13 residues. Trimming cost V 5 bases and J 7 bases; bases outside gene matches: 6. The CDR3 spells CASSVQTGGEQYF. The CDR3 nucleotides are TGTGCCAGCAGCGTACAGACAGGGGGGGAGCAGTACTTC.